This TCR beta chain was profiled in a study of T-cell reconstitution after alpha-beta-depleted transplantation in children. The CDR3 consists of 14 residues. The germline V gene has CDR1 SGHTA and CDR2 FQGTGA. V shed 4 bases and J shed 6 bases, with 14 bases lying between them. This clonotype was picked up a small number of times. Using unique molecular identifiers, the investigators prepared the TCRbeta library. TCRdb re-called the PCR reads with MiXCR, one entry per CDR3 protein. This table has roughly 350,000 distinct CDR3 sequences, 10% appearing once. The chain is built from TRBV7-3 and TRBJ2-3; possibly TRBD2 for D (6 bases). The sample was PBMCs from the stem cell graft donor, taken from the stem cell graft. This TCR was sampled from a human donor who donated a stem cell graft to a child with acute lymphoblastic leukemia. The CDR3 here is CASSSGLPGDTQYF. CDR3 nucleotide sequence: TGTGCCAGCAGCTCCGGACTACCGGGGGATACGCAGTATTTT.